These 7 T cell receptor beta chains originate from one sample sequenced in a study of T cells after yellow fever vaccination. TCRdb independently ran MiXCR on the 5' RACE reads; one entry per CDR3 protein. The table lists roughly 170,000 distinct CDR3 sequences, roughly a tenth of them singletons. The sample in question was CD8+ T cells sorted from PBMCs, obtained 45 days after the yellow fever booster vaccination. These receptors all come from a man between 18 and 29 years old who received the YFV17D yellow fever vaccine.

The chain recombines TRBV7-8 with TRBJ2-5; 9 bases line up with TRBD2. V gave up 4 bases and J gave up 2 bases; unmatched junction bases: 5. This CDR3 is built from 15 residues. From germline, CDR1 is SGHVS and CDR2 FQNEAQ. This CDR3 reads CASSSPLAGQETQYF. The CDR3 DNA reads TGTGCCAGCAGCTCCCCGCTAGCGGGGCAAGAGACCCAGTACTTC.

This rearrangement joins TRBV4-2 to TRBJ1-1; 8 bases map to TRBD1. V trimming: 4 bases; J trimming: 4 bases; junction bases outside the gene matches: 14. The germline V gene encodes CDR1 LGHNA and CDR2 YNFKEQ. The CDR3 contains 17 residues. CDR3 sequence reads: CASSPLPFGQGATEAFF. The CDR3 coding sequence is TGTGCCAGCAGCCCTCTCCCATTTGGACAGGGCGCCACTGAAGCTTTCTTT.

This clonotype appeared a few times. The chain couples TRBV3-1 to TRBJ2-1; 9 nucleotides align to TRBD1. Trimming cost V 3 bases and J 6 bases; bases outside gene matches: 0. The CDR3 is made up of 13 amino acids. Per the germline V gene, CDR1 is LGHDT and CDR2 is YNNKEL (reference sequence). CDR3 nucleotide sequence: TGTGCCAGCAGCCAGACAGGGGGCAATGAGCAGTTCTTC. As protein: CASSQTGGNEQFF.

In its sample, this clonotype was seen a few times. CDR3 sequence reads: CASSFGGPYNEQFF. For the CDR3, the DNA is TGTGCCAGCAGTTTCGGGGGTCCCTACAATGAGCAGTTCTTC. This chain connects TRBV27 to TRBJ2-1; tentative D call: TRBD2 (6 bases). Trimming removed 3 bases from V and 2 bases from J, with 8 bases in between. Per germline, CDR1 MNHEY and CDR2 SMNVEV (reference sequence). The CDR3 runs 14 residues.

The sample holds many counts of this clonotype. The V call is TRBV20-1, the J call TRBJ2-5; D uncertain. V was shortened by 1 base and J by 5 bases, with 17 bases between the two germline ends. CDR3 length equals 15 residues. The germline V gene has CDR1 DFQATT and CDR2 SNEGSKA (reference sequence). The CDR3 is CSARAVVEQLETQYF. CDR3 nucleotides: TGCAGTGCTAGAGCTGTGGTTGAACAGTTGGAGACCCAGTACTTC.

The chain joins TRBV3-1 to TRBJ1-5, with no clear D. CDR3 length equals 15 residues. The germline V gene encodes CDR1 LGHDT and CDR2 YNNKEL (reference sequence). V lost 0 bases and J 3 bases, leaving 9 bases between the germline ends. This chain's CDR3 is CASSQDGSNNQPQHF. The CDR3 bases are TGTGCCAGCAGCCAAGATGGCAGCAACAATCAGCCCCAGCATTTT.

This clonotype was counted a few times. V usage is TRBV12-3 or TRBV12-4 and J usage is TRBJ1-1, with D maybe TRBD1 (6 bases). V gave up 7 bases and J gave up 1 base, with 10 bases separating them. CDR3 length: 13 residues. CDR3 in amino acids: CASTKQGNTEAFF. Here the CDR3 DNA reads TGTGCCAGCACAAAACAGGGGAACACTGAAGCTTTCTTT.